Listed below are T cell receptor beta chains from one sample, sequenced in a study of T cell responses to AZD1222 COVID-19 vaccine. Method: immunoSEQ multiplex PCR; TCRdb's copy keeps in-frame clones and lacks some. This sample has roughly 97,000 clones, with more than 85% found just once. The specimen comprised peripheral blood, sampled on day 0 of AZD1222 vaccination. These receptors came from an adult in good health. Each CDR3 is given with its conserved first and last residue. The D gene is left open where the match is weak. Clone size is given for some rows only: seen once, a few or many times, or a class if the clone is expanded.

clone size: few; CDR3 length: 13; D gene: TRBD1; V gene: TRBV5-1; J gene: TRBJ2-7; CDR3 DNA: TGCGCCAGCAGCACGGGGACAGCCTACGAGCAGTACTTC; CDR3 protein: CASSTGTAYEQYF
clone size: .; CDR3 length: 17; D gene: .; V gene: TRBV19; J gene: TRBJ1-3; CDR3 DNA: TGTGCCAGTAGTATATCCTGGACGGCCATGACTGGAAACACCATATATTTT; CDR3 protein: CASSISWTAMTGNTIYF
clone size: .; CDR3 length: 13; D gene: TRBD2; V gene: TRBV2; J gene: TRBJ2-1; CDR3 DNA: TGTGCCACTCTTAGCGGGGCGGGCAATGAGCAGTTCTTC; CDR3 protein: CATLSGAGNEQFF
clone size: .; CDR3 length: 15; D gene: TRBD2; V gene: TRBV6-4; J gene: TRBJ2-3; CDR3 DNA: TGTGCCAGCAGTGACAGCGGGAGGGCCACAGATACGCAGTATTTT; CDR3 protein: CASSDSGRATDTQYF
clone size: once; CDR3 length: 14; D gene: .; V gene: TRBV19; J gene: TRBJ1-5; CDR3 DNA: TGTGCCAGTAGTAATACCGGGGGAAATCAGCCCCAGCATTTT; CDR3 protein: CASSNTGGNQPQHF
clone size: .; CDR3 length: 15; D gene: .; V gene: TRBV3-1/TRBV3-2; J gene: TRBJ1-4; CDR3 DNA: TGTGCCAGCAGCCAAGAGTCAGGAGGGGATGAAAAACTGTTTTTT; CDR3 protein: CASSQESGGDEKLFF
clone size: .; CDR3 length: 13; D gene: TRBD1; V gene: TRBV7-9; J gene: TRBJ1-2; CDR3 DNA: TGTGCCAGCGGACAGGCACCTAACTATGGCTACACCTTC; CDR3 protein: CASGQAPNYGYTF
clone size: .; CDR3 length: 15; D gene: TRBD2; V gene: TRBV7-2; J gene: TRBJ2-1; CDR3 DNA: TGTGCCAGCACCCTACTAGCGGGAGGGTACAATGAGCAGTTCTTC; CDR3 protein: CASTLLAGGYNEQFF
clone size: .; CDR3 length: 13; D gene: .; V gene: TRBV24-1; J gene: TRBJ2-3; CDR3 DNA: TGTGCCACCAGTCCGAGATATGCAGATACGCAGTATTTT; CDR3 protein: CATSPRYADTQYF
clone size: .; CDR3 length: 16; D gene: TRBD2; V gene: TRBV9; J gene: TRBJ2-7; CDR3 DNA: TGTGCCAGCAGCGTAGCCCCAGCGGGAGGCTCCTACGAGCAGTACTTC; CDR3 protein: CASSVAPAGGSYEQYF
clone size: .; CDR3 length: 14; D gene: .; V gene: TRBV19; J gene: TRBJ1-3; CDR3 DNA: TGTGCCAGTAGTATGGACAGCTCTGGAAACACCATATATTTT; CDR3 protein: CASSMDSSGNTIYF
clone size: .; CDR3 length: 15; D gene: .; V gene: TRBV5-4; J gene: TRBJ1-4; CDR3 DNA: TGTGCCAGCAGCCTGGGGATTGCAACTAATGAAAAACTGTTTTTT; CDR3 protein: CASSLGIATNEKLFF
clone size: .; CDR3 length: 14; D gene: .; V gene: TRBV7-9; J gene: TRBJ2-7; CDR3 DNA: TGTGCCAGCAGCTTAATCGCGGAGTCCTACGAGCAGTACTTC; CDR3 protein: CASSLIAESYEQYF
clone size: .; CDR3 length: 15; D gene: .; V gene: TRBV24-1; J gene: TRBJ2-1; CDR3 DNA: TGTGCCACCAGTGAGGCCCGGGGCACCCCCCATGAGCAGTTCTTC; CDR3 protein: CATSEARGTPHEQFF
clone size: .; CDR3 length: 13; D gene: .; V gene: TRBV11-3; J gene: TRBJ2-3; CDR3 DNA: TGTGCCAGCAGAGCAGCGGTGACAGATACGCAGTATTTT; CDR3 protein: CASRAAVTDTQYF